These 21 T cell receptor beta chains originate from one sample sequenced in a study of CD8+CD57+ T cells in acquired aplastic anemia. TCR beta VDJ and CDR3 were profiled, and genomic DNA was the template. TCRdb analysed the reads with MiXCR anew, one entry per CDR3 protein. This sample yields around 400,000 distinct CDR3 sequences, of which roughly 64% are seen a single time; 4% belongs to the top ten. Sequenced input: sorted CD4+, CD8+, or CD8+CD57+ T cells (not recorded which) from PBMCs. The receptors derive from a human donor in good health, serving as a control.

CDR3: CASSPFSGGWGDTQYF. The CDR3 DNA reads as TGTGCCAGCAGCCCCTTTAGCGGGGGGTGGGGGGATACGCAGTATTTT. The V call is TRBV9, the J call TRBJ2-3, with TRBD2 matching over 10 bases. The trim removed 4 bases at V and 6 bases at J, leaving 11 bases unmatched. The CDR3 totals 16 residues. Germline V CDR1 and CDR2: SGDLS, YYNGEE.

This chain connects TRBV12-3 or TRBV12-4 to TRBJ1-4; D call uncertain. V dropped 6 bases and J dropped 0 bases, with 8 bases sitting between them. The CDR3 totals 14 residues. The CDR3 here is CASRLSATNEKLFF. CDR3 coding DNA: TGTGCCAGCAGACTTAGCGCAACTAATGAAAAACTGTTTTTT.

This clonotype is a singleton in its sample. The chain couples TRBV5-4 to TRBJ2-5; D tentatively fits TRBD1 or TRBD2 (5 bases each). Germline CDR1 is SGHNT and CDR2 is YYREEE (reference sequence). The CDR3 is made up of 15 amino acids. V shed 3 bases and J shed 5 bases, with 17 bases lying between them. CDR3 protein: CASSSPAGTGETQYF. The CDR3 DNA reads TGTGCCAGCAGCTCCCCGGCTGGGACCGGGGAGACCCAGTACTTC. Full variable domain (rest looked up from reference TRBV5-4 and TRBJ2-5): ETGVTQSPTHLIKTRGQQVTLRCSSQSGHNTVSWYQQALGQGPQFIFQYYREEENGRGNFPPRFSGLQFPNYSSELNVNALELDDSALYLCASSSPAGTGETQYFGPGTRLLVL.

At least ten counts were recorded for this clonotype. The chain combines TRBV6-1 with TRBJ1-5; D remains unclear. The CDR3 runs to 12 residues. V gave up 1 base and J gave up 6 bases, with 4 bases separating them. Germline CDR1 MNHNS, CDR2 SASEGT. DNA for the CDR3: TGTGCCAGCAGTGAAGGGCGTCAGCCCCAGCATTTT. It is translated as CASSEGRQPQHF.

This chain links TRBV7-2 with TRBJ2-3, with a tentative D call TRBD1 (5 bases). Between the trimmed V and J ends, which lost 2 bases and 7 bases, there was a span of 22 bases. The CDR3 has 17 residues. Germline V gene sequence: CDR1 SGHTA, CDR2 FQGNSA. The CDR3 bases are TGTGCCAGCAGCTTAAGACAGAGAGGCAACCAGCCCCATACGCAGTATTTT. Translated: CASSLRQRGNQPHTQYF.

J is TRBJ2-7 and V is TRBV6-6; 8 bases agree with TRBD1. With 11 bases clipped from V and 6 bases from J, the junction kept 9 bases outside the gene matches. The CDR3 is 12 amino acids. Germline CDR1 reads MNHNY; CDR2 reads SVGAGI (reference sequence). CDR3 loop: CAGTPDRVEQYF. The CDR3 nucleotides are TGTGCCGGCACCCCGGACAGGGTCGAGCAGTACTTC.

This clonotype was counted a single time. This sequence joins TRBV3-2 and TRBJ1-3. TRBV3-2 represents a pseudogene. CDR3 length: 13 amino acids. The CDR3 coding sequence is TGTGCCAGCAGCTGCCTAGCGGGAAACACCATATATTTT. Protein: CASSCLAGNTIYF.

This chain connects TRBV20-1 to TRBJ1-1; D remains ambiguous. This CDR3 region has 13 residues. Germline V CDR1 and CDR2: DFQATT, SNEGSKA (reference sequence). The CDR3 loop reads CSAGARLNTEAFF. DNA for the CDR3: TGCAGCGCTGGTGCGCGGTTGAACACTGAAGCTTTCTTT.

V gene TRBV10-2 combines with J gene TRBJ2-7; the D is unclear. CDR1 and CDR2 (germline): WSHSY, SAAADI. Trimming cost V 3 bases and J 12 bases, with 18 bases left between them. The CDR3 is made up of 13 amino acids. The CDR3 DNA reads TGCGCCAGCAGTGACAGCCACTTCTACGAATGGTACTTC. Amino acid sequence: CASSDSHFYEWYF.

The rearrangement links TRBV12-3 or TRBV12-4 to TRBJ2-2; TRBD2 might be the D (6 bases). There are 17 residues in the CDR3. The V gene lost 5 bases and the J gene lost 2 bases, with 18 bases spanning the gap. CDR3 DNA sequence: TGTGCCAGCAGTAGCACGCAGGGACTCGTAAACACCGGGGAGCTGTTTTTT. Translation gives CASSSTQGLVNTGELFF.

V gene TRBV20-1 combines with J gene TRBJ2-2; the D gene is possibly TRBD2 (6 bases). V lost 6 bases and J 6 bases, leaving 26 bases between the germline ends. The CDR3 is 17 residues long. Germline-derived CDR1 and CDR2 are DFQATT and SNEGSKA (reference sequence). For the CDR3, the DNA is TGCAGTGCCAAAACCGGGCGGGGTTCTCAGATTTCCGGGGAGCTGTTTTTT. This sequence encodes CSAKTGRGSQISGELFF.

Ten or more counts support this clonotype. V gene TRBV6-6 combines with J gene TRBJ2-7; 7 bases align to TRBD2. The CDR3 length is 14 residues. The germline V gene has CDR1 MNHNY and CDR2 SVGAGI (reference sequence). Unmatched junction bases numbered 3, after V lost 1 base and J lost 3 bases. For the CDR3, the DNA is TGTGCCAGCAGTTACTATGGGGGGGGCTACGAGCAGTACTTC. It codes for CASSYYGGGYEQYF.

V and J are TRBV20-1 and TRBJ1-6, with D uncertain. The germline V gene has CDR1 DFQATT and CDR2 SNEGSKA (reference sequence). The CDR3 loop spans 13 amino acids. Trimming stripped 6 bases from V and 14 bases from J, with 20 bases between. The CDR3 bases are TGCAGTGCCCGTGACGACGGACGAACGGCCCTCCACTTT. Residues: CSARDDGRTALHF.

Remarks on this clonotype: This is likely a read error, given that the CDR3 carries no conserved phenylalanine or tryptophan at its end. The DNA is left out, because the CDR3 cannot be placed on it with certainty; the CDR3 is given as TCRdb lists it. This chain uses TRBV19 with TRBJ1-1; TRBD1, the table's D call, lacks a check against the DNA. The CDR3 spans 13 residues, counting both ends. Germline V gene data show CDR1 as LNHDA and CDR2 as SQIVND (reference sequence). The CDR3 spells CASSITGKTEALY.

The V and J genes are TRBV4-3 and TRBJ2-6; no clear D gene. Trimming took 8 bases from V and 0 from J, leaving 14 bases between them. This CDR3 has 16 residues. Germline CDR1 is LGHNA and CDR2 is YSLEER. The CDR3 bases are TGCGCCAGCGGCAGACTCTCCAACTCTGGGGCCAACGTCCTGACTTTC. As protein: CASGRLSNSGANVLTF.

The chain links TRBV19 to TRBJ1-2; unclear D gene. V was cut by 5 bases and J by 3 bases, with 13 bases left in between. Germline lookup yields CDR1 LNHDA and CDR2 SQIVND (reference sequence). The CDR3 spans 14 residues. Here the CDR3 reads CASSVGARYYGYTF. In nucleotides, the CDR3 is TGTGCCAGTAGTGTTGGTGCGAGATACTATGGCTACACCTTC.

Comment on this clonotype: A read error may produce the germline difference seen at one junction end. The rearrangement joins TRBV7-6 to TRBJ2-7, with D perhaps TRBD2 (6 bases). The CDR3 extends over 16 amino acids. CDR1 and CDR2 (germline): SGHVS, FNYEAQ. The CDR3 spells CASSGVGGGGPYGQYF. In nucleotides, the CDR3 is TGTGCCAGCAGCGGAGTGGGGGGTGGCGGGCCCTACGGGCAGTACTTC. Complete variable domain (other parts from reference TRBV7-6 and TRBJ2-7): GAGVSQSPRYKVTKRGQDVALRCDPISGHVSLYWYRQALGQGPEFLTYFNYEAQQDKSGLPNDRFSAERPEGSISTLTIQRTEQRDSAMYRCASSGVGGGGPYGQYFGPGTRLTVT.

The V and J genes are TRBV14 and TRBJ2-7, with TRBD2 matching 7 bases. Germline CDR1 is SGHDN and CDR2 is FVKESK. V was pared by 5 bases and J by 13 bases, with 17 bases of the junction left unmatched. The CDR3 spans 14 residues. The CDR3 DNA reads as TGTGCCAGCAGCTCAGCTGGGAGGGGATTCACCCCTTACTTC. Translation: CASSSAGRGFTPYF. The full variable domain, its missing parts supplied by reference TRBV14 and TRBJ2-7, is EAGVTQFPSHSVIEKGQTVTLRCDPISGHDNLYWYRRVMGKEIKFLLHFVKESKQDESGMPNNRFLAERTGGTYSTLKVQPAELEDSGVYFCASSSAGRGFTPYFGPGTRLTVT.

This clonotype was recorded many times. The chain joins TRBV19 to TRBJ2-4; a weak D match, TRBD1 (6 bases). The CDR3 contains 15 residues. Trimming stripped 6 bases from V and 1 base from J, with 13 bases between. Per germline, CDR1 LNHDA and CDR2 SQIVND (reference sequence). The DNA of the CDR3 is TGTGCCAGTAGGATAAATGGACAGGCCAAAAACATTCAGTACTTC. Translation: CASRINGQAKNIQYF.

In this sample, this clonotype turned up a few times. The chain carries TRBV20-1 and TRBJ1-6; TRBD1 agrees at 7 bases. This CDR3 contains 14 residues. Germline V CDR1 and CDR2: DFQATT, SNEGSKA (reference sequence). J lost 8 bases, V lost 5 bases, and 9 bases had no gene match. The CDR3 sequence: CSAPRDRIDSPLHF. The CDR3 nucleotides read TGCAGTGCTCCCCGGGACAGAATCGATTCACCCCTCCACTTT.

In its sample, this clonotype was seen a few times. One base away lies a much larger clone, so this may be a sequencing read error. DNA of the CDR3: TGCGCCGGCAGCTTATTGGTTCAGGGGAGAACTGAAGCTTTCTTT. Protein: CAGSLLVQGRTEAFF. V gene TRBV5-1 combines with J gene TRBJ1-1; D might be TRBD1 (6 bases). The CDR3 has 15 amino acids. CDR1 is SGHRS and CDR2 is YFSETQ in the germline V gene.